The 19 T cell receptor beta chains given below trace back to one sample, sequenced in a study of blood T cell repertoires in COVID-19 (dated by TCRdb to 2020 to 2022). The library was prepared using the immunoSEQ multiplex PCR assay. The immuneACCESS repertoire file appears here via TCRdb, limited to in-frame rearrangements. These files lack a portion of the clones; in checked studies, under half of the deficit traces to unresolved V genes, and the cause of the others is not known. Within this sample are around 50,000 clones, with about nine tenths of them counted one time only. Of the sample, under 6.5% is held by the ten largest clones. Sequencing was carried out using peripheral blood. The receptors come from a man between 65 and 85 years old with acute or convalescent COVID-19.

V and J are TRBV19 and TRBJ1-6; 7 bases are shared with TRBD1. Per germline, CDR1 LNHDA and CDR2 SQIVND (reference sequence). The V gene end was trimmed by 10 bases and the J gene end by 7 bases; junction bases not matched to a gene: 7. The CDR3 runs 13 residues. The CDR3 loop reads CATQDRTNSPLHF. The CDR3 nucleotides are TGTGCCACCCAGGACAGGACCAATTCACCCCTCCACTTT.

The chain combines TRBV2 with TRBJ2-2, with 7 bases lining up with TRBD2. CDR1 is SNHLY, CDR2 FYNNEI, per germline. With 6 bases clipped from V and 4 bases from J, the junction kept 8 bases outside the gene matches. CDR3 length: 15 residues. CDR3 sequence reads: CASRSSGLGTGELFF. The CDR3 bases are TGTGCCAGCAGATCTAGCGGACTGGGCACCGGGGAGCTGTTTTTT.

The rearrangement joins TRBV7-2 to TRBJ1-2; the match to TRBD1 covers 9 bases. Trimming took 4 bases from V and 4 from J; bases not matched to a gene: 4. Per the germline V gene, CDR1 is SGHTA and CDR2 is FQGNSA. CDR3 length: 14 residues. In DNA form, the CDR3 reads TGTGCCAGCAGCTCAGCGGACAGGGGCTATGGCTACACCTTC. This encodes CASSSADRGYGYTF.

CDR3 nucleotides: TGTGCCAGCCCCCCCCCTAGCGGGGGGGCAGATACGCAGTATTTT. Translation: CASPPPSGGADTQYF. V usage is TRBV5-4 and J usage is TRBJ2-3; the match to TRBD2 covers 12 bases. The ends lost 7 bases at V and 4 bases at J; junction bases unmatched: 7. Germline assignment: CDR1 SGHNT and CDR2 YYREEE (reference sequence). This CDR3 is built from 15 residues. The whole variable domain, filled in from reference TRBV5-4 and TRBJ2-3, reads ETGVTQSPTHLIKTRGQQVTLRCSSQSGHNTVSWYQQALGQGPQFIFQYYREEENGRGNFPPRFSGLQFPNYSSELNVNALELDDSALYLCASPPPSGGADTQYFGPGTRLTVL.

The V and J genes are TRBV2 and TRBJ1-5, with a possible D match to TRBD1 (6 bases). The CDR3 runs to 14 residues. Looked up from germline, CDR1 is SNHLY and CDR2 is FYNNEI. The germline V and J ends were trimmed by 8 bases and 4 bases, with 15 bases remaining between them. CDR3 DNA: TGTGCCAGCGATAGGGCAGGGGTAAATCAGCCCCAGCATTTT. Protein: CASDRAGVNQPQHF. The full variable domain, rest sourced from reference TRBV2 and TRBJ1-5, is EPEVTQTPSHQVTQMGQEVILRCVPISNHLYFYWYRQILGQKVEFLVSFYNNEISEKSEIFDDQFSVERPDGSNFTLKIRSTKLEDSAMYFCASDRAGVNQPQHFGDGTRLSIL.

The chain is built from TRBV4-3 and TRBJ1-2; D may be TRBD1 (5 bases). V was shortened by 3 bases and J by 6 bases, with 17 bases between the two germline ends. CDR3 length equals 15 residues. Germline V lookup: CDR1 LGHNA, CDR2 YSLEER. CDR3 DNA sequence: TGCGCCAGCAGCCAGGCGGTCGGTCAGGGTCATGGCTACACCTTC. The encoded protein is CASSQAVGQGHGYTF.

V and J are TRBV27 and TRBJ2-7, with D hard to call. This CDR3 contains 16 residues. CDR1 MNHEY and CDR2 SMNVEV come from the germline V gene (reference sequence). V lost 0 bases and J lost 0, with 12 bases in between. CDR3 coding DNA: TGTGCCAGCAGTTTATCGGGCGACCTAAGCTCCTACGAGCAGTACTTC. It yields the protein CASSLSGDLSSYEQYF.

The chain joins TRBV7-8 to TRBJ2-6, with 9 positions matching TRBD1. V was pared by 4 bases and J by 0 bases, with 7 bases of the junction left unmatched. The CDR3 extends over 18 amino acids. Germline loops: CDR1 SGHVS, CDR2 FQNEAQ. The CDR3 is CASSYRDRVSSGANVLTF. CDR3 bases: TGTGCCAGCAGCTACCGGGACAGGGTGTCCTCTGGGGCCAACGTCCTGACTTTC.

The chain links TRBV5-1 to TRBJ2-7; 7 bases align to TRBD2. V shed 4 bases and J 2 bases; nucleotides not matched to a gene: 6. CDR1 and CDR2 (germline): SGHRS, YFSETQ. CDR3 length: 14 residues. CDR3 nucleotide sequence: TGCGCCAGCAGCCCACAGCGGGGTCCCTACGAGCAGTACTTC. Translated: CASSPQRGPYEQYF.

This clone appeared a single time. The chain links TRBV9 to TRBJ2-1; D is uncertain. V dropped 4 bases and J dropped 0 bases, with 17 bases sitting between them. The CDR3 loop spans 17 amino acids. CDR1 is SGDLS and CDR2 is YYNGEE in the germline V gene. In DNA, the CDR3 is TGTGCCAGCAGCCCCGCTGGGCGCGTTAGCTCCTACAATGAGCAGTTCTTC. Protein product: CASSPAGRVSSYNEQFF.

This clone was picked up one time. V usage is TRBV7-2 and J usage is TRBJ2-7; 7 bases agree with TRBD2. Germline V gene sequence: CDR1 SGHTA, CDR2 FQGNSA. Unmatched junction bases numbered 4, after V lost 3 bases and J lost 5 bases. The CDR3 is made up of 13 amino acids. CDR3 sequence (DNA): TGTGCCAGCAGCTTCCGGGCGGGGGACGAGCAGTACTTC. Encoded protein: CASSFRAGDEQYF.

This chain joins TRBV5-1 and TRBJ2-7, with 7 bases aligning to TRBD1. The trim removed 5 bases at V and 0 bases at J, leaving 11 bases unmatched. Germline-derived CDR1 and CDR2 are SGHRS and YFSETQ. The CDR3 totals 16 residues. CDR3 nucleotide sequence: TGCGCCAGCAGTCCTGGACAGGCTGGGTTCTCCTACGAGCAGTACTTC. It specifies CASSPGQAGFSYEQYF.

The J gene is TRBJ2-5, the V gene TRBV5-8, with D possibly being TRBD2 (6 bases). The CDR3 runs to 13 residues. Germline V gene lookup returns CDR1 SGHTS and CDR2 YDEGEE. Trimming removed 0 bases from V and 4 bases from J, with 7 bases in between. CDR3 amino acids: CASSLGLVETQYF. The CDR3 DNA reads TGTGCCAGCAGCTTGGGACTAGTAGAGACCCAGTACTTC.

This clone appeared once. The V and J genes are TRBV11-2 and TRBJ2-1; the D gene is possibly TRBD2 (5 bases). The CDR3 sequence is 13 residues long. The germline V gene has CDR1 SGHAT and CDR2 FQNNGV. V lost 0 bases, J lost 7 bases, and 7 bases lay in between. CDR3 sequence reads: CASSLDRGNEQFF. CDR3 DNA sequence: TGTGCCAGCAGCTTAGATCGGGGTAATGAGCAGTTCTTC.

This clone appeared a single time. The chain couples TRBV11-3 to TRBJ1-1; D is ambiguous. This CDR3 has 16 residues. CDR1 SGHNT and CDR2 YENEEA come from the germline V gene. Between the trimmed V and J ends, which lost 1 base and 1 base, there was a span of 13 bases. Here the CDR3 reads CASSLGGIRGNTEAFF. The CDR3 nucleotides are TGTGCCAGCAGCTTAGGAGGTATACGGGGGAACACTGAAGCTTTCTTT.

The genes are TRBV7-2 and TRBJ2-3; no clear D gene. Germline CDR1 is SGHTA and CDR2 is FQGNSA. The CDR3 spans 15 residues. With 2 bases removed from V and 2 bases from J, the gap between germline ends came to 11 bases. CDR3 DNA sequence: TGTGCCAGCAGCTTATCGTACAGATCCACAGATACGCAGTATTTT. Translation: CASSLSYRSTDTQYF.

The chain carries TRBV12-3 or TRBV12-4 and TRBJ1-1; D remains ambiguous. The CDR3 covers 13 residues. V was pared by 6 bases and J by 2 bases, with 10 bases between. Here the CDR3 DNA reads TGTGCCAGCAGACGTACAATTAACACTGAAGCTTTCTTT. Translation: CASRRTINTEAFF.

The CDR3 loop is CARSWATGEWTEAFF. CDR3 sequence (DNA): TGTGCCAGAAGCTGGGCCACAGGGGAGTGGACTGAAGCTTTCTTT. The V call is TRBV5-3, the J call TRBJ1-1; 7 bases map to TRBD1. TRBV5-3 is filed as an ORF, its function uncertain. This CDR3 spans 15 amino acids. V shed 3 bases, J shed 5 bases, and the junction held 10 bases outside the gene matches.

V is TRBV19 and J is TRBJ1-5; the D is unclear. This CDR3 comprises 14 residues. The V gene lost 8 bases and the J gene lost 11 bases, with 22 bases spanning the gap. The germline V gene has CDR1 LNHDA and CDR2 SQIVND (reference sequence). CDR3: CASGERTLFWAQHF. The DNA for the CDR3 is TGTGCCAGTGGAGAGAGGACTCTGTTTTGGGCCCAGCATTTT.